The 21 T cell receptor beta chains presented below share a single source sample, sequenced in a study of molecular identifiers for immune sequencing clone quantification. TCRdb reprocessed the PCR reads via MiXCR and lists one record per CDR3 protein. The sample has 460,000 or so distinct CDR3 sequences, roughly a fifth seen once. Sequencing used naive CD8+ T cells from blood, with Jurkat cell RNA spiked in. Stated subset: FACS-sorted CD8+CD4-CCR7+CD45RA+ naive T cells. The origin of the receptors is a human donor in good health. Some libraries in this study had Jurkat cell RNA spiked in.

This clonotype has a count of ten or more. CDR3 sequence reads: CASSSVPGDTEAFF. The CDR3 DNA follows: TGTGCCAGCAGCTCCGTACCTGGCGACACTGAAGCTTTCTTT. The chain carries TRBV7-2 and TRBJ1-1; D unresolved. The CDR3 covers 14 residues. Per the germline V gene, CDR1 is SGHTA and CDR2 is FQGNSA. V lost 4 bases and J 3 bases, leaving 12 bases between the germline ends.

Ten or more counts support this clonotype. The chain combines TRBV15 with TRBJ1-1; no clear D. The V and J ends lost 11 bases and 0 bases respectively, with 13 bases between them. Germline V gene data show CDR1 as LNHNV and CDR2 as YYDKDF (reference sequence). The CDR3 contains 13 residues. The CDR3 region has the DNA TGTGCCGCTAGTGACCGGATGAACACTGAAGCTTTCTTT. Translation: CAASDRMNTEAFF.

The V gene is TRBV19, the J gene TRBJ2-4; D is uncertain. Trimming took off 1 base at V and 5 bases at J, with 9 bases between the two ends. This CDR3 has 14 residues. Germline values: CDR1 LNHDA, CDR2 SQIVND (reference sequence). The CDR3 region is CASSIGGDENIQYF. The DNA of the CDR3 is TGTGCCAGTAGTATAGGAGGAGACGAAAACATTCAGTACTTC.

This clonotype occurred once. A much larger clone is a single base away; this may be a read error. The conserved closing phenylalanine or tryptophan is absent in this CDR3, likely reflecting a read error. The rearrangement joins TRBV7-9 to TRBJ2-1, with 8 bases fitting TRBD2. Germline lookup yields CDR1 SEHNR and CDR2 FQNEAQ (reference sequence). V lost 3 bases, J lost 9 bases, and 13 bases stayed unmatched. The CDR3 consists of 16 residues. CDR3 in amino acids: CASSFPGGGNQGEQFL. CDR3 nucleotides: TGTGCCAGCAGCTTTCCGGGAGGGGGGAATCAAGGTGAGCAGTTCCTC.

This clonotype was seen ten or more times. The gene calls are TRBV20-1 and TRBJ2-7; 10 bases line up with TRBD2. The germline V gene encodes CDR1 DFQATT and CDR2 SNEGSKA (reference sequence). The V gene end was trimmed by 3 bases and the J gene end by 4 bases; junction bases not matched to a gene: 9. This CDR3 contains 15 residues. The CDR3 DNA reads TGCAGTGCTAGCCCTGCGGGACTAGCGCGTTACGAGCAGTACTTC. Amino acids: CSASPAGLARYEQYF.

The CDR3 region has the DNA TGTGCCAGCAGTTCAACTAACAGGGCCATGAACACTGAAGCTTTCTTT. As protein: CASSSTNRAMNTEAFF. The V gene is TRBV6-5, the J gene TRBJ1-1; D possibly corresponds to TRBD1 (6 bases). Per germline, CDR1 MNHEY and CDR2 SVGAGI. Trimming removed 4 bases at V and 0 bases at J, with 15 bases between. This CDR3 spans 16 amino acids.

As to this clonotype: A much larger clone differs from this one at a single base, so this may be a read error. The V call is TRBV7-2, the J call TRBJ2-1; D gene unclear. Trimming pared 3 bases from V and 4 bases from J, leaving 10 bases between. The CDR3 loop spans 14 amino acids. Germline CDR1 is SGHTA and CDR2 is FQGNSA. The CDR3 nucleotides are TGTGCCAGCAGCTTTGACCGGAAGTACAATGAGCAGTTCTTC. Residues: CASSFDRKYNEQFF.

This clonotype came up a few times. The CDR3 is CASSPSARQAYEQYF. In DNA, the CDR3 is TGTGCCAGCAGTCCCTCGGCCCGACAGGCGTACGAGCAGTACTTC. The rearrangement links TRBV7-9 to TRBJ2-7; D possibly corresponds to TRBD1 (6 bases). The CDR3 totals 15 residues. With 6 bases removed from V and 4 bases from J, the gap between germline ends came to 19 bases. Germline V CDR1 and CDR2: SEHNR, FQNEAQ (reference sequence).

This clonotype has more than one count but fewer than ten. This chain uses TRBV14 with TRBJ2-1; TRBD2 aligns across 9 bases. CDR3 length equals 18 residues. Germline trimming cut 2 bases from V and 4 bases from J; bases unmatched to any gene: 12. Germline CDR1 is SGHDN and CDR2 is FVKESK. CDR3 in DNA: TGTGCCAGCAGCCAAACCACCTCTAGCGGGATATGGTACAATGAGCAGTTCTTC. Residues: CASSQTTSSGIWYNEQFF.

The sample holds many counts of this clonotype. The rearrangement joins TRBV11-2 to TRBJ2-1, with a tentative D call TRBD1 (5 bases). Trimming cost V 2 bases and J 5 bases, with 7 bases left between them. Looked up from germline, CDR1 is SGHAT and CDR2 is FQNNGV. The CDR3 spans 13 residues. CDR3 residues: CASSLSQDNEQFF. The CDR3 DNA is TGTGCCAGCAGCTTATCACAGGACAATGAGCAGTTCTTC. Filled out from reference TRBV11-2 and TRBJ2-1, the complete variable domain reads EAGVAQSPRYKIIEKRQSVAFWCNPISGHATLYWYQQILGQGPKLLIQFQNNGVVDDSQLPKDRFSAERLKGVDSTLKIQPAKLEDSAVYLCASSLSQDNEQFFGPGTRLTVL.

Ten or more counts support this clonotype. V usage is TRBV9 and J usage is TRBJ2-2; D uncertain. This CDR3 comprises 13 residues. CDR1 is SGDLS, CDR2 YYNGEE, per germline. V lost 4 bases, J lost 7 bases, and 11 bases lay in between. CDR3 nucleotide sequence: TGTGCCAGCAGCCCACCCCGGCGCGGGGAGCTGTTTTTT. As protein: CASSPPRRGELFF.

This clonotype has at least ten counts. The V and J genes are TRBV5-1 and TRBJ2-7; 7 bases line up with TRBD2. Trimming at V came to 1 base and at J to 1 base, leaving 8 bases not matched to a gene. This CDR3 has 16 residues. CDR1 and CDR2 from the germline V gene are SGHRS and YFSETQ. The CDR3 loop is CASSLNLAEVSYEQYF. Here the CDR3 DNA reads TGCGCCAGCAGCTTGAATCTAGCGGAGGTGTCCTACGAGCAGTACTTC.

This chain joins TRBV25-1 and TRBJ1-5; TRBD1 is a possible D gene (5 bases). Germline-derived CDR1 and CDR2 are MGHDK and SYGVNS. Trimming removed 11 bases from V and 5 bases from J, with 19 bases in between. CDR3 length: 14 amino acids. This CDR3 is CARVPGPEDQPQHF. The CDR3 coding sequence is TGTGCCCGCGTACCGGGACCAGAGGATCAGCCCCAGCATTTT.

The table lists this clonotype with a few counts. The V gene is TRBV5-5, the J gene TRBJ1-5; perhaps TRBD1 as D (5 bases). Germline CDR1 reads SGHKS; CDR2 reads YYEKEE (reference sequence). V dropped 2 bases and J dropped 4 bases, with 13 bases sitting between them. This CDR3 has 15 amino acids. The CDR3 reads CASSFSGLPNQPQHF. The CDR3 region has the DNA TGTGCCAGCAGCTTCTCGGGACTCCCGAATCAGCCCCAGCATTTT.

The chain recombines TRBV5-8 with TRBJ2-2; the D is unclear. Trimming cost V 0 bases and J 8 bases, with 8 bases left between them. CDR1 is SGHTS and CDR2 is YDEGEE in the germline V gene. The CDR3 is 13 residues long. CDR3 protein: CASSLDPRGELFF. The CDR3 DNA reads as TGTGCCAGCAGCTTGGATCCCAGGGGGGAGCTGTTTTTT.

This clonotype appeared a single time. The germline gene is not matched at one end of the junction; a read error may be the cause. This chain connects TRBV4-1 to TRBJ2-7; D gene ambiguous. Germline values: CDR1 MGHRA, CDR2 YSYEKL. CDR3 size: 13 residues. The CDR3 DNA sequence: TGCGCCGGCAGCCAAGGGTTACTCTACGAGCAGTACTTC. It encodes CAGSQGLLYEQYF.

Comments on this clonotype: A much larger clone differs by one base, so this may be a read error. The chain combines TRBV13 with TRBJ2-3, with TRBD2 matching 9 bases. CDR1 and CDR2 (germline): PRHDT, FYEKMQ (reference sequence). This CDR3 is built from 15 residues. J gave up 8 bases and V 5 bases, and 11 bases lay outside the gene matches. CDR3 protein: CASSTRLARGGTQYF. The CDR3 DNA follows: TGTGCCAGCAGCACAAGACTAGCGCGGGGGGGTACGCAGTATTTT.

The rearrangement uses TRBV6-1 and TRBJ2-7; 12 positions agree with TRBD1. The CDR3 is made up of 16 amino acids. Germline CDR1 and CDR2: MNHNS and SASEGT. V lost 3 bases to trimming and J lost 7 bases; unmatched junction nucleotides: 10. The CDR3 here is CASSDGDRGLLGEQYF. The CDR3 nucleotides read TGTGCCAGCAGTGATGGGGACAGGGGGCTATTAGGTGAGCAGTACTTC.

For this clonotype: Given a much more abundant clone one base away, this may be a read error. The chain has TRBV7-9 and TRBJ1-1, with D possibly being TRBD1 (5 bases). Germline V gene sequence: CDR1 SEHNR, CDR2 FQNEAQ (reference sequence). There are 15 residues in the CDR3. The CDR3: CASGLATGHNTEAFF. The CDR3 nucleotides are TGTGCCAGCGGCTTGGCCACAGGACACAACACTGAAGCTTTCTTT.

This clonotype showed up just a few times. This sequence joins TRBV3-1 and TRBJ1-5; tentative D call: TRBD1 (6 bases). In germline, CDR1 is LGHDT, CDR2 YNNKEL (reference sequence). V gave up 2 bases and J gave up 7 bases, with 15 bases separating them. This CDR3 comprises 15 residues. The CDR3 DNA sequence: TGTGCCAGCAGCCAATCCCCACAGGGAGGCCAGCCCCAGCATTTT. Protein product: CASSQSPQGGQPQHF.

This chain joins TRBV2 and TRBJ1-5, with 7 positions matching TRBD1. Per germline, CDR1 SNHLY and CDR2 FYNNEI. V lost 3 bases, J lost 2 bases, and 7 bases stayed unmatched. The CDR3 is 16 amino acids. As DNA, the CDR3 is TGTGCCAGCAGTGATTATTTAGGACAGGGCAATCAGCCCCAGCATTTT. It translates to CASSDYLGQGNQPQHF.